This entry is about one T cell receptor beta chain. The source of the sample is a study of blood T cell repertoires in COVID-19. In the study overall: The United States, Italy and Spain provided the acute and convalescent COVID-19 samples.

The assay was immunoSEQ multiplex PCR, and TCRdb's table has in-frame clones only and misses some. The data hold roughly 270,000 clones, with almost 85% observed a single time. CDR1 is MNHNS and CDR2 is SASEGT in the germline V gene. V lost 3 bases, J lost 9 bases, and 15 bases lay in between. This CDR3 contains 13 residues. The chain is built from TRBV6-1 and TRBJ2-7; unclear D gene. This receptor was identified in a man over 45 with active or convalescent COVID-19. The specimen sequenced was peripheral blood. The CDR3 protein is CASSEGPSTGQYF. The DNA for the CDR3 is TGTGCCAGCAGTGAGGGTCCTAGTACGGGGCAGTACTTC.